This TCR beta chain is from a study of blood T cells in healthy people across ages. The individuals who served as donors were healthy Caucasians living in Russia, aged about 6 to 100. Combining a sample-barcoded 5' primer with a J-beta primer mix, a second PCR ran for roughly 7 to 12 cycles. TCRdb recomputed calls from the 5' RACE reads with MiXCR, one row per CDR3 protein. The table records fewer than 600,000 distinct CDR3 sequences, roughly a quarter of them present only once. The CDR3 has 15 residues. In germline, CDR1 is MNHNY, CDR2 SVGAGI (reference sequence). V was clipped by 0 bases and J by 4 bases, with 9 bases between them. These data were also reused for a study on T cells of mothers and their children.

V usage is TRBV6-6 and J usage is TRBJ2-2, with unresolved D. Specimen: blood. The receptor's source is a boy aged 2-9 years in good health. CDR3 bases: TGTGCCAGCAGTTACTCTCCTCCGGGCACCGGGGAGCTGTTTTTT. This translates into CASSYSPPGTGELFF.